This T cell receptor beta chain appears in the sequencing data of a study of blood T cells in healthy people across ages. Notes on this clonotype: Its target is not known.

The draw of peripheral blood yielded ten milliliters from each donor. This CDR3 region has 14 residues. Germline values: CDR1 SEHNR, CDR2 FQNEAQ (reference sequence). Findings and caveats of the study: Because sorting was not performed, PBMCs prevented conclusive naive versus antigen-experienced comparison.

Then a second PCR, running about 6 to 12 cycles, was carried out with a sample-barcoded 5' primer and a J-beta primer mix. TCRdb reprocessed the 5' RACE reads via MiXCR and lists one record per CDR3 protein. In the table there are 1.5 million to 2 million distinct CDR3 sequences, 39% of which are singletons. The chain joins TRBV7-9 to TRBJ2-7; D is uncertain. The assigned J gene may be wrong: the sequence end matches TRBJ2-5 better. The source of this sequence is a human donor in good health. What was sequenced was blood. CDR3 sequence (DNA): TGTGCCAGCAGCTTAGGCGTAGAAATGGAGACCCAGTACTTC. It encodes CASSLGVEMETQYF.